This section outlines one TCR beta chain sequence together with its context. Trimming removed 5 bases at V and 4 bases at J, with 20 bases between. The germline V gene has CDR1 SGHNT and CDR2 YENEEA. CDR3 length: 16 residues. The sample is drawn from a study of blood T cell repertoires in COVID-19. The repertoire was sequenced with immunoSEQ multiplex PCR; TCRdb's copy has only in-frame clones and lacks some. The table lists more than 350,000 clones, around nine tenths of them singletons, with roughly 9.4% in the top ten. This TCR derives from a woman aged 45-59 years who had recovered from COVID-19. This chain uses TRBV11-3 with TRBJ2-5; D possibly corresponds to TRBD2 (6 bases). Sequenced: PBMCs or T cells enriched from blood (not recorded which). The CDR3 DNA reads as TGTGCCAGCAGCACACGAAACGACGGGGGACTAGAGACCCAGTACTTC. It encodes CASSTRNDGGLETQYF.